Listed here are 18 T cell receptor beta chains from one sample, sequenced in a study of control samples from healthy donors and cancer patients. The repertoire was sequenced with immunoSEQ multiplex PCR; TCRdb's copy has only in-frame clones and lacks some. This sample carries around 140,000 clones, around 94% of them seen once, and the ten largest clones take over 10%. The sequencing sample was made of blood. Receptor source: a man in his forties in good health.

Written as DNA, the CDR3 is TGTGCCAGCACCGTCTCAGCGGTAGGGAGAAGCTCCTACAATGAGCAGTTCTTC. Translated: CASTVSAVGRSSYNEQFF. The chain recombines TRBV27 with TRBJ2-1; D possibly corresponds to TRBD2 (5 bases). Germline loops: CDR1 MNHEY, CDR2 SMNVEV (reference sequence). V lost 7 bases and J 0 bases, leaving 22 bases between the germline ends. The length of the CDR3 is 18 residues.

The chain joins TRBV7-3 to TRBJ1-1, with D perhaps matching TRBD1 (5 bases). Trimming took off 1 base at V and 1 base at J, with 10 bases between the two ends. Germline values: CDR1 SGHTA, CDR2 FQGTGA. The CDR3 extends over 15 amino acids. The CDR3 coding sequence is TGTGCCAGCAGCTTAAGCTTTGGGGGGAACACTGAAGCTTTCTTT. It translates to CASSLSFGGNTEAFF.

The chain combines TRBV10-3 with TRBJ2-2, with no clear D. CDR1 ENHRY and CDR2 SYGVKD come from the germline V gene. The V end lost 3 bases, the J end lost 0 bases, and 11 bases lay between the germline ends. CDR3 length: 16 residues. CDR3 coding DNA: TGTGCCATCAGTGACGAAAGAACTCCGAACACCGGGGAGCTGTTTTTT. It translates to CAISDERTPNTGELFF.

The CDR3 loop reads CASSEEVVGSQPQHF. CDR3 coding DNA: TGTGCCAGCAGTGAAGAGGTAGTGGGAAGTCAGCCCCAGCATTTT. The chain joins TRBV2 to TRBJ1-5; no firm D call. Germline V lookup: CDR1 SNHLY, CDR2 FYNNEI. This CDR3 has 15 residues. Trimming took 1 base from V and 6 from J, leaving 13 bases between them.

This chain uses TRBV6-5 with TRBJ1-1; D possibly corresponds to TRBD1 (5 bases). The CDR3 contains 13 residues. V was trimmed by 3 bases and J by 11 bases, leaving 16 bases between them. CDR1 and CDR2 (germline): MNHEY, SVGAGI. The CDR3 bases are TGTGCCAGCAGTTATGTCGGGGGGATTGGGGCTTTCTTT. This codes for CASSYVGGIGAFF.

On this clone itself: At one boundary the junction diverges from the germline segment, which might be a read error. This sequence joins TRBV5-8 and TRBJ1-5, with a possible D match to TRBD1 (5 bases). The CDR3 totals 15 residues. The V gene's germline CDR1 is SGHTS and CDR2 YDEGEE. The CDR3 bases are TGTGCCAGTAGCTTGGGCAGGGTCGACAATCAGCCCCAGCATTTT. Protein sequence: CASSLGRVDNQPQHF. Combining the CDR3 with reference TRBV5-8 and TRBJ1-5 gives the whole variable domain EAGVTQSPTHLIKTRGQQATLRCSPISGHTSVYWYQQALGLGLQFLLWYDEGEERNRGNFPPRFSGRQFPNYSSELNVNALELEDSALYLCASSLGRVDNQPQHFGDGTRLSIL.

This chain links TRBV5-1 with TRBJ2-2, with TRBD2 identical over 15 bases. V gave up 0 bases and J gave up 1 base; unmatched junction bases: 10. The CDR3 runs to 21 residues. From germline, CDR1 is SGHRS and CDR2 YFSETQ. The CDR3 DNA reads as TGCGCCAGCAGCTTGGCCATACCGGGACTAGCGGGGGGCAAGAACACCGGGGAGCTGTTTTTT. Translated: CASSLAIPGLAGGKNTGELFF.

DNA of the CDR3: TGTGCTAGTGGTTTGGTGGGGGTTCGTGGCTACACCTTC. Protein product: CASGLVGVRGYTF. The chain uses TRBV12-5 and TRBJ1-2, with D possibly being TRBD1 (5 bases). Trimming shortened V by 0 bases and J by 7 bases, and 9 bases separated the two germline ends. Germline CDR1 and CDR2: LGHNT and FRNRAP. This CDR3 is 13 amino acids long.

This CDR3 reads CASSEVQGLGTEAFF. The CDR3 DNA reads TGTGCCAGCAGTGAAGTGCAGGGGCTGGGCACTGAAGCTTTCTTT. The chain has TRBV6-1 and TRBJ1-1, with D perhaps matching TRBD1 (6 bases). The CDR3 totals 15 residues. V lost 1 base, J lost 4 bases, and 13 bases lay in between. Germline V lookup: CDR1 MNHNS, CDR2 SASEGT.

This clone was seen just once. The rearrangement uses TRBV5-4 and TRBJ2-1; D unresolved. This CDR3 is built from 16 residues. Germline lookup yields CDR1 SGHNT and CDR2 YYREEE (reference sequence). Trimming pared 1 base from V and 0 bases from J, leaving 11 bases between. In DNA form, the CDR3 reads TGTGCCAGCAGCTTGAGTCCCTCGAGCTCCTACAATGAGCAGTTCTTC. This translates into CASSLSPSSSYNEQFF.

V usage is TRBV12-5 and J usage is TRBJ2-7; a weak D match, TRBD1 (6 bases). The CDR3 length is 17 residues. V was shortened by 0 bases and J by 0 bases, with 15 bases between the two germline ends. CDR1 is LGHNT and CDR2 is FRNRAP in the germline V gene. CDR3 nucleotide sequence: TGTGCTAGTGGTTTGGTCCTTGTTCGGACAGACTCCTACGAGCAGTACTTC. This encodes CASGLVLVRTDSYEQYF.

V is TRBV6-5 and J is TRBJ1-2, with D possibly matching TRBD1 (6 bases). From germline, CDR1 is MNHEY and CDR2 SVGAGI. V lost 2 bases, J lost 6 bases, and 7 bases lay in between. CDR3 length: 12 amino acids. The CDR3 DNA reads TGTGCCAGCAGTTACAGGGGGAATGGCTACACCTTC. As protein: CASSYRGNGYTF.

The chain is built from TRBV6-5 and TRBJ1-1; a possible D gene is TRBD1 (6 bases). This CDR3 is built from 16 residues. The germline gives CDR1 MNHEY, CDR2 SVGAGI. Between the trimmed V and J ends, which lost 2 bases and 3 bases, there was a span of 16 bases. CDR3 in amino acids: CASSYPQGRGDTEAFF. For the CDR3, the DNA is TGTGCCAGCAGTTACCCACAGGGACGGGGGGACACTGAAGCTTTCTTT.

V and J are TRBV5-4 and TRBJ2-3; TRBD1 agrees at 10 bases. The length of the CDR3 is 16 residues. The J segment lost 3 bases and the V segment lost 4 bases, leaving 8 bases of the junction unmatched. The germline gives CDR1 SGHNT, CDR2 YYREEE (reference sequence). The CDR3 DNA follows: TGTGCCAGCAGCCGGACTGACAGGGGGCCTACAGATACGCAGTATTTT. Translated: CASSRTDRGPTDTQYF. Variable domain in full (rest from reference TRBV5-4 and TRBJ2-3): ETGVTQSPTHLIKTRGQQVTLRCSSQSGHNTVSWYQQALGQGPQFIFQYYREEENGRGNFPPRFSGLQFPNYSSELNVNALELDDSALYLCASSRTDRGPTDTQYFGPGTRLTVL.

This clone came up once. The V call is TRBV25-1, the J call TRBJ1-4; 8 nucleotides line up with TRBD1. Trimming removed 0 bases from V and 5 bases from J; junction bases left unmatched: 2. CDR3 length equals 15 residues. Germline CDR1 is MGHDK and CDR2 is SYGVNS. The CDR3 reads CASSEYRGPNEKLFF. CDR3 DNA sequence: TGTGCCAGCAGTGAATACAGGGGGCCGAATGAAAAACTGTTTTTT.

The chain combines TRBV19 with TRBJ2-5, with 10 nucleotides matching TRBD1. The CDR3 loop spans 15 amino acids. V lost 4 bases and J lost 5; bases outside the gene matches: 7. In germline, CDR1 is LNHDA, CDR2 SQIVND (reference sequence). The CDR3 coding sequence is TGTGCCAGTAGTAAGGGACAGGGGTTAGGGGAGACCCAGTACTTC. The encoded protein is CASSKGQGLGETQYF.

The CDR3 region is CASSGRGGSYEQYF. The DNA of the CDR3 is TGTGCCAGCAGTGGACGGGGGGGTTCCTACGAGCAGTACTTC. The chain carries TRBV25-1 and TRBJ2-7, with TRBD2 matching 8 bases. The V and J ends lost 4 bases and 1 base, in that order; junction bases with no gene match: 3. Per the germline V gene, CDR1 is MGHDK and CDR2 is SYGVNS. The CDR3 contains 14 residues.

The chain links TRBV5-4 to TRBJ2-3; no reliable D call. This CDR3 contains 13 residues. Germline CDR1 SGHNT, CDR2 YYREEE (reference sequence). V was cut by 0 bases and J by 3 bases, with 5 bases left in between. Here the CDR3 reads CASSLARTDTQYF. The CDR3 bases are TGTGCCAGCAGCTTGGCTCGAACAGATACGCAGTATTTT.